This TCR beta chain was sequenced for a study of blood T cell repertoires in COVID-19. Study-level background: Whether acute or convalescent, the COVID-19 samples came from the United States, Italy and Spain. Sources were T cells, B-cell-depleted T cells, or PBMCs; the material itself was cDNA or gDNA.

In the original analysis: Researchers report that nucleated cell counts were estimated from reference gene primer amplification. The repertoire was sequenced with immunoSEQ multiplex PCR; TCRdb's copy has only in-frame clones and lacks some. Clonal size and the V and J genes are those of that table, whereas D and trimming came from the DNA. The sample lists a few hundred thousand clones; roughly 89% were seen once. The junction had 6 bases not matched to a gene; V was cut back by 4 bases and J by 2 bases. Germline CDR1 SGHNT, CDR2 YYREEE (reference sequence). The CDR3 runs to 14 residues. The specimen sequenced was peripheral blood. J is TRBJ2-7 and V is TRBV5-4; TRBD1 matches 7 bases. The origin of this receptor is a woman in her sixties with COVID-19, enrolled during active disease. Here the CDR3 reads CASSHRGSPYEQYF. CDR3 DNA: TGTGCCAGCAGCCACAGGGGAAGCCCCTACGAGCAGTACTTC.